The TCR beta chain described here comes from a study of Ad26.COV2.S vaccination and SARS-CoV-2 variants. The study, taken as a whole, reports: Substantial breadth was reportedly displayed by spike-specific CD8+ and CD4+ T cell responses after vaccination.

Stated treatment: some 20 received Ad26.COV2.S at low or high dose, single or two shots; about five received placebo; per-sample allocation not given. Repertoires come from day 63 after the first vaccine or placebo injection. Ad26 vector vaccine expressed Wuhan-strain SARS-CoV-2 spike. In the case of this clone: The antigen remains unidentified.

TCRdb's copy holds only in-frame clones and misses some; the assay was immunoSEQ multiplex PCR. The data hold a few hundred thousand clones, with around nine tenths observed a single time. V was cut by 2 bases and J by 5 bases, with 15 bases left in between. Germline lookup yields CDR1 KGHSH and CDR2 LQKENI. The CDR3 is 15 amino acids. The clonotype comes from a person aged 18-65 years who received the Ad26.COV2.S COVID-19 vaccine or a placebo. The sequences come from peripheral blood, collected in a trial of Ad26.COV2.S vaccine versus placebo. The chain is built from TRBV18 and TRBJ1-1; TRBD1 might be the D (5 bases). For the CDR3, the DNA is TGTGCCAGCTCACCAAAGGTGGGGGTCTGGACTGAAGCTTTCTTT. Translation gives CASSPKVGVWTEAFF.